These 16 T cell receptor beta chains were sequenced from one sample in a study of cytomegalovirus exposure and HLA in healthy donors. The PCR contained 60 Vbeta and 13 Jbeta primers. TCRdb keeps only in-frame clones here, not all; method: immunoSEQ multiplex PCR. The profile covers approximately 180,000 clones, with around 84% appearing a single time and 1.7% taken by the ten largest. The sequencing input was PBMCs. These receptors all come from a woman aged 18 to 35 in good health and CMV-seronegative.

The gene calls are TRBV6-6 and TRBJ1-5; 7 bases fit TRBD1. The length of the CDR3 is 16 residues. Germline V gene lookup returns CDR1 MNHNY and CDR2 SVGAGI (reference sequence). The trim removed 5 bases at V and 0 bases at J, leaving 7 bases unmatched. CDR3 region: CASSTRQGNSNQPQHF. The CDR3 DNA follows: TGTGCCAGCAGTACAAGACAGGGTAATAGCAATCAGCCCCAGCATTTT.

The chain joins TRBV28 to TRBJ2-7; 9 nucleotides line up with TRBD2. CDR1 is MDHEN, CDR2 SYDVKM, per germline. The length of the CDR3 is 16 residues. V shed 2 bases and J 2 bases; nucleotides not matched to a gene: 7. Written as DNA, the CDR3 is TGTGCCAGCAGTTTAAGAGGCGGGAGGGCCACCTACGAGCAGTACTTC. Protein: CASSLRGGRATYEQYF.

This chain joins TRBV28 and TRBJ1-4; D is perhaps TRBD1 (6 bases). Germline CDR1 and CDR2: MDHEN and SYDVKM. Trimming shortened V by 4 bases and J by 4 bases, and 22 bases separated the two germline ends. The CDR3 length is 18 residues. CDR3 in amino acids: CASSSTNSQGRGNEKLFF. In DNA, the CDR3 is TGTGCCAGCAGTTCCACAAACTCACAGGGCCGGGGTAATGAAAAACTGTTTTTT.

V is TRBV12-5 and J is TRBJ2-3, with a weak D call TRBD2 (5 bases). Trimming stripped 2 bases from V and 7 bases from J, with 10 bases between. Looked up from germline, CDR1 is LGHNT and CDR2 is FRNRAP. The length of the CDR3 is 13 residues. Here the CDR3 DNA reads TGTGCTAGTGGTTTGTCGAGGGCGAATACGCAGTATTTT. Encoded protein: CASGLSRANTQYF.

The chain employs TRBV5-1 and TRBJ2-2; no clear D. V lost 3 bases to trimming and J lost 0 bases, with 9 bases between them. Germline V CDR1 and CDR2: SGHRS, YFSETQ. The CDR3 is 15 amino acids. The CDR3 is CASSSSTANTGELFF. CDR3 in DNA: TGCGCCAGCAGCTCTAGTACCGCGAACACCGGGGAGCTGTTTTTT.

CDR3 sequence reads: CASSESLVTPSETQYF. As DNA, the CDR3 is TGCGCCAGCAGTGAGTCGTTAGTGACTCCTAGTGAGACCCAGTACTTC. The chain links TRBV10-2 to TRBJ2-5, with no clear D. The germline CDR1 and CDR2 sequences are WSHSY and SAAADI. V gave up 0 bases and J gave up 5 bases, with 16 bases separating them. The CDR3 totals 16 residues.

The rearrangement joins TRBV5-4 to TRBJ1-1, with D maybe TRBD1 (5 bases). The CDR3 has 14 amino acids. Germline assignment: CDR1 SGHNT and CDR2 YYREEE (reference sequence). With 4 bases removed from V and 0 bases from J, the gap between germline ends came to 10 bases. CDR3 nucleotides: TGTGCCAGCAGCGGGGGGGTACTGAACACTGAAGCTTTCTTT. This sequence encodes CASSGGVLNTEAFF.

This chain connects TRBV28 to TRBJ1-5; D is ambiguous. CDR1 MDHEN and CDR2 SYDVKM come from the germline V gene. The CDR3 spans 13 residues. V lost 6 bases and J 0 bases, leaving 6 bases between the germline ends. The CDR3 bases are TGTGCCAGCAGCCGTAATAGCAATCAGCCCCAGCATTTT. It codes for CASSRNSNQPQHF.

This rearrangement joins TRBV7-9 to TRBJ2-7; unclear D gene. With 1 base removed from V and 3 bases from J, the gap between germline ends came to 7 bases. Germline-derived CDR1 and CDR2 are SEHNR and FQNEAQ (reference sequence). The CDR3 sequence is 13 residues long. CDR3 loop: CASSLVSGYEQYF. The DNA for the CDR3 is TGTGCCAGCAGCTTAGTATCCGGCTACGAGCAGTACTTC.

The V call is TRBV4-2, the J call TRBJ2-7; 8 bases are a match to TRBD1. Germline CDR1 is LGHNA and CDR2 is YNFKEQ. The CDR3 is 16 residues long. J was trimmed by 3 bases and V by 2 bases; bases with no gene match: 9. The CDR3 sequence is CASSQWSTGEIYEQYF. CDR3 nucleotide sequence: TGTGCCAGCAGCCAATGGTCGACAGGGGAAATCTACGAGCAGTACTTC.

V and J are TRBV11-2 and TRBJ2-7; D possibly corresponds to TRBD2 (6 bases). The germline V and J ends were trimmed by 3 bases and 4 bases, with 16 bases remaining between them. CDR3 length equals 15 residues. Germline V gene data show CDR1 as SGHAT and CDR2 as FQNNGV. The CDR3 reads CASSFGSSAGYEQYV. The CDR3, as DNA: TGTGCCAGCAGCTTTGGTTCTAGCGCCGGGTACGAGCAGTACGTC.

The chain uses TRBV7-2 and TRBJ2-5; TRBD2 agrees at 7 bases. CDR3 length: 15 amino acids. The trim removed 1 base at V and 5 bases at J, leaving 7 bases unmatched. CDR1 SGHTA and CDR2 FQGNSA come from the germline V gene. The CDR3 reads CASSLVGGEGETQYF. CDR3 in DNA: TGTGCCAGCAGCTTAGTGGGGGGGGAGGGGGAGACCCAGTACTTC.

The chain carries TRBV28 and TRBJ2-1; D might be TRBD1 (5 bases). Germline V gives CDR1 MDHEN, CDR2 SYDVKM. This CDR3 region has 16 residues. V lost 1 base and J 6 bases, leaving 16 bases between the germline ends. The CDR3 is CASSLLGLSQFNEQFF. The CDR3 bases are TGTGCCAGCAGTTTATTGGGGCTTAGTCAGTTCAATGAGCAGTTCTTC. Full variable domain (remainder filled in from reference TRBV28 and TRBJ2-1): DVKVTQSSRYLVKRTGEKVFLECVQDMDHENMFWYRQDPGLGLRLIYFSYDVKMKEKGDIPEGYSVSREKKERFSLILESASTNQTSMYLCASSLLGLSQFNEQFFGPGTRLTVL.

The chain has TRBV4-3 and TRBJ1-6, with unresolved D. This CDR3 contains 16 residues. Trimming cost V 0 bases and J 7 bases, with 13 bases left between them. CDR1 and CDR2 from the germline V gene are LGHNA and YSLEER. CDR3 region: CASSQDKAQANSPLHF. Here the CDR3 DNA reads TGCGCCAGCAGCCAAGATAAGGCGCAGGCGAATTCACCCCTCCACTTT.

This clone was seen more than once but under ten times. V usage is TRBV11-3 and J usage is TRBJ2-5; TRBD2 matches at 8 bases. Germline values: CDR1 SGHNT, CDR2 YENEEA. V shed 6 bases and J 1 base; nucleotides not matched to a gene: 7. The CDR3 loop spans 15 amino acids. For the CDR3, the DNA is TGTGCCAGCAGGCATCCGGGACTAGGCCAAGAGACCCAGTACTTC. This translates into CASRHPGLGQETQYF.

The CDR3 nucleotides are TGCGCCAGCATTGCGGGGGACAGGGAAGGTTTTGGAAACACCATATATTTT. Amino acids: CASIAGDREGFGNTIYF. The chain carries TRBV5-1 and TRBJ1-3; 9 nucleotides match TRBD1. Germline assignment: CDR1 SGHRS and CDR2 YFSETQ. The junction had 13 bases not matched to a gene; V was cut back by 6 bases and J by 3 bases. CDR3 length: 17 amino acids.